The 10 T cell receptor beta chains below all came from one sample that was sequenced in a study of cytomegalovirus exposure and HLA in healthy donors. Sequencing was performed with immunoSEQ multiplex PCR; in TCRdb, only in-frame clones are kept and a portion is missing. This sample has 150,000 or so clones, with about 91% found just once. Sequencing was carried out using PBMCs. The receptor set was obtained from a woman aged 18-35 years in good health and CMV-seropositive.

The chain employs TRBV30 and TRBJ2-7, with 7 bases matching TRBD1. After removal of 2 bases from V and 4 bases from J, the junction contained 8 bases not matched to a gene. Germline assignment: CDR1 GTSNPN and CDR2 SVGIG (reference sequence). The CDR3 contains 14 residues. CDR3 sequence (DNA): TGTGCCTGGAGTAGAACAGGGGTTACGTACGAGCAGTACTTC. Translation gives CAWSRTGVTYEQYF.

Details on this clone: The sample has other DNA sequences that encode this CDR3 too. The CDR3 loop is CASSVDSNYGYTF. The CDR3 DNA follows: TGTGCCAGCAGCGTGGACAGTAACTATGGCTACACCTTC. This sequence joins TRBV9 and TRBJ1-2; D might be TRBD1 (6 bases). V was pared by 2 bases and J by 1 base, with 6 bases between. CDR1 is SGDLS and CDR2 is YYNGEE in the germline V gene. This CDR3 is 13 amino acids long.

DNA for the CDR3: TGCGCCAGCAGCCGAGGACAGGGGGGTTCCTACAATGAGCAGTTCTTC. This encodes CASSRGQGGSYNEQFF. The V and J genes are TRBV4-1 and TRBJ2-1; 10 nucleotides match TRBD1. Germline CDR1 and CDR2: MGHRA and YSYEKL. CDR3 length equals 16 residues. Losses at the gene ends were 4 bases for V and 1 base for J; bases not matched to a gene: 4.

This chain uses TRBV5-1 with TRBJ1-6; D uncertain. The CDR3 is 14 residues long. V dropped 3 bases and J dropped 0 bases, with 4 bases sitting between them. Germline loops: CDR1 SGHRS, CDR2 YFSETQ. This chain's CDR3 is CASSWSSYNSPLHF. The CDR3, as DNA: TGCGCCAGCAGCTGGAGCTCCTATAATTCACCCCTCCACTTT.

The chain couples TRBV19 to TRBJ2-7; 7 bases map to TRBD2. This CDR3 comprises 16 residues. The J segment lost 5 bases and the V segment lost 2 bases, leaving 12 bases of the junction unmatched. Germline V CDR1 and CDR2: LNHDA, SQIVND (reference sequence). CDR3 protein: CASSIRWGREVNEQYF. CDR3 nucleotide sequence: TGTGCCAGTAGTATAAGGTGGGGTCGGGAGGTGAACGAGCAGTACTTC.

The V call is TRBV7-6, the J call TRBJ1-4; D unclear. Between the trimmed V and J ends, which lost 3 bases and 0 bases, there was a span of 11 bases. Germline V gene sequence: CDR1 SGHVS, CDR2 FNYEAQ. The CDR3 length is 16 residues. Written as DNA, the CDR3 is TGTGCCAGCAGCTTGACGGGAAGCCCAACTAATGAAAAACTGTTTTTT. Protein: CASSLTGSPTNEKLFF. The entire variable domain, with the rest obtained from reference TRBV7-6 and TRBJ1-4, is as follows: GAGVSQSPRYKVTKRGQDVALRCDPISGHVSLYWYRQALGQGPEFLTYFNYEAQQDKSGLPNDRFSAERPEGSISTLTIQRTEQRDSAMYRCASSLTGSPTNEKLFFGSGTQLSVL.

The chain uses TRBV2 and TRBJ2-3; 9 positions agree with TRBD2. Trimming removed 7 bases from V and 4 bases from J; junction bases left unmatched: 9. Germline assignment: CDR1 SNHLY and CDR2 FYNNEI. CDR3 size: 15 residues. The CDR3 loop is CASNPRTSAADTQYF. The CDR3 DNA reads TGTGCCAGCAATCCGAGGACTAGCGCCGCAGATACGCAGTATTTT. The entire variable domain, with the rest obtained from reference TRBV2 and TRBJ2-3, is as follows: EPEVTQTPSHQVTQMGQEVILRCVPISNHLYFYWYRQILGQKVEFLVSFYNNEISEKSEIFDDQFSVERPDGSNFTLKIRSTKLEDSAMYFCASNPRTSAADTQYFGPGTRLTVL.

This chain uses TRBV7-6 with TRBJ2-3; tentatively, D is TRBD1 (6 bases). The V and J ends lost 6 bases and 5 bases respectively, with 12 bases between them. Looked up from germline, CDR1 is SGHVS and CDR2 is FNYEAQ. This CDR3 has 13 amino acids. CDR3 DNA sequence: TGTGCCAGCAGAAGCACAGGGAAAGATACGCAGTATTTT. This translates into CASRSTGKDTQYF.

This clone was seen more than once but under ten times. This chain joins TRBV15 and TRBJ2-1; TRBD1 matches 9 bases. The CDR3 spans 15 residues. Losses at the gene ends were 0 bases for V and 6 bases for J; bases not matched to a gene: 3. Germline V gene sequence: CDR1 LNHNV, CDR2 YYDKDF (reference sequence). The CDR3 DNA reads as TGTGCCACCAGCAGAGATCGGACAGGGGCCAATGAGCAGTTCTTC. This sequence encodes CATSRDRTGANEQFF. Filled out from reference TRBV15 and TRBJ2-1, the complete variable domain reads DAMVIQNPRYQVTQFGKPVTLSCSQTLNHNVMYWYQQKSSQAPKLLFHYYDKDFNNEADTPDNFQSRRPNTSFCFLDIRSPGLGDTAMYLCATSRDRTGANEQFFGPGTRLTVL.

This clone was found once. The rearrangement joins TRBV28 to TRBJ1-2, with D unresolved. Trimming took off 7 bases at V and 10 bases at J, with 22 bases between the two ends. This CDR3 has 14 amino acids. Germline V gene sequence: CDR1 MDHEN, CDR2 SYDVKM. CDR3 bases: TGTGCCAGCAATATCAAACTGCGGCCTTATAACTACACCTTC. Its protein product is CASNIKLRPYNYTF.